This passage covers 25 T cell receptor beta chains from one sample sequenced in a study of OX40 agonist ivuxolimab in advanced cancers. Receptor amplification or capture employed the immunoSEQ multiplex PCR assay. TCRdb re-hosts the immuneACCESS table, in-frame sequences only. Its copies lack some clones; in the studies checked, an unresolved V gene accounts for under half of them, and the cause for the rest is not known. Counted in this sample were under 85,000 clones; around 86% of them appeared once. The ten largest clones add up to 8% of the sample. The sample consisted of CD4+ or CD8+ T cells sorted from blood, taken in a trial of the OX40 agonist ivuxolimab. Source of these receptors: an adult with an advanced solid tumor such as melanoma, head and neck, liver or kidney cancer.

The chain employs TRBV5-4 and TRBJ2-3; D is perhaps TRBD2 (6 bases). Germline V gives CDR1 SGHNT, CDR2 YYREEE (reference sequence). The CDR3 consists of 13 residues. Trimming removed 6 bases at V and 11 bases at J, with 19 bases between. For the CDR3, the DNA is TGTGCCAGCAACGACGCGCGGGGCAAGAAGCAGTATTTT. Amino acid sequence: CASNDARGKKQYF.

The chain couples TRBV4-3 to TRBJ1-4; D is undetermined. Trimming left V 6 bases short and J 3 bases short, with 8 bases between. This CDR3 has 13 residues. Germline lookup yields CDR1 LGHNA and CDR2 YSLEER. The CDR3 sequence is CASRSESNEKLFF. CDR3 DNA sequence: TGCGCCAGCAGGTCAGAATCTAATGAAAAACTGTTTTTT.

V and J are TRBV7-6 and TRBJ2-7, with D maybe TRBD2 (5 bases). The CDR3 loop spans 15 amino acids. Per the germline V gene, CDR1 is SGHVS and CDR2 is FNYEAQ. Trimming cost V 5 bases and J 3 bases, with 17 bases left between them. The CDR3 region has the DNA TGTGCCAGCAGCATAACTAGTTTTCTCTACTACGAGCAGTACTTC. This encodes CASSITSFLYYEQYF. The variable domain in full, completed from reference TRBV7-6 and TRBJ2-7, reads GAGVSQSPRYKVTKRGQDVALRCDPISGHVSLYWYRQALGQGPEFLTYFNYEAQQDKSGLPNDRFSAERPEGSISTLTIQRTEQRDSAMYRCASSITSFLYYEQYFGPGTRLTVT.

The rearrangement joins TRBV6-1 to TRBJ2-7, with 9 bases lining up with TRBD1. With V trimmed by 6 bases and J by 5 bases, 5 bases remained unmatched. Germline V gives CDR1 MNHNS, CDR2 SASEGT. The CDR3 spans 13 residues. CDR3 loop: CASSGQGIHEQYF. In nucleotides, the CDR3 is TGTGCCAGCAGCGGACAGGGGATTCACGAGCAGTACTTC.

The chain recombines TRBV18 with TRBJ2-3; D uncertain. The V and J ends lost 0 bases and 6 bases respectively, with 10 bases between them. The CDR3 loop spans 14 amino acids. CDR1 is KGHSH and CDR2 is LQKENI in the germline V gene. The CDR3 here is CASSPPTPSDTQYF. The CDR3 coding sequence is TGTGCCAGCTCACCACCGACTCCCTCGGATACGCAGTATTTT.

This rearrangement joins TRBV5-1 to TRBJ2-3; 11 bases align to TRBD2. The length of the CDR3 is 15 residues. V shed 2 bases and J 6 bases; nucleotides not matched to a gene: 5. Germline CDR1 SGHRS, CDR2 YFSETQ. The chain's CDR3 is CASSFSGGAGDTQYF. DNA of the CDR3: TGCGCCAGCAGCTTTAGCGGGGGGGCAGGGGATACGCAGTATTTT.

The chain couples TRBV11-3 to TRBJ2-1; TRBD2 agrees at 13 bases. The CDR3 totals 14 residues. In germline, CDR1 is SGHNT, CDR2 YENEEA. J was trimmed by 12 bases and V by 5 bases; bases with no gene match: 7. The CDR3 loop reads CASSPGTSGVRQFF. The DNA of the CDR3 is TGTGCCAGCAGCCCCGGGACTAGCGGGGTCCGGCAGTTCTTC.

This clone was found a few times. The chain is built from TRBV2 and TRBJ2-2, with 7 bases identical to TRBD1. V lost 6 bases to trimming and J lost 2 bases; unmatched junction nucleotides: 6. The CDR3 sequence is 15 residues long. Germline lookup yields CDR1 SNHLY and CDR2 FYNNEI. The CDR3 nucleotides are TGTGCCAGCAGGACCGGGACAGTCAACACCGGGGAGCTGTTTTTT. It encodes CASRTGTVNTGELFF.

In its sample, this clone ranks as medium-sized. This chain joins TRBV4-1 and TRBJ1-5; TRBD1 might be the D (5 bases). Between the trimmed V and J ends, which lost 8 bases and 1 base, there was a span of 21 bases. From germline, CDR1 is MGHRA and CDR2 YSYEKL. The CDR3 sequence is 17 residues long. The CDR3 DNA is TGCGCCAGCGTCGGGGGACGGCGAATAGGGAGCAATCAGCCCCAGCATTTT. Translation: CASVGGRRIGSNQPQHF.

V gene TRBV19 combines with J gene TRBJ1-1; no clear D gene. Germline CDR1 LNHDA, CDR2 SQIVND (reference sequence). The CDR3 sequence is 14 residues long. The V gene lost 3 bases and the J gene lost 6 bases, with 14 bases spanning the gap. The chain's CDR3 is CASSIRGAGPEAFF. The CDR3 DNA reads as TGTGCCAGTAGTATCCGGGGAGCCGGGCCTGAAGCTTTCTTT. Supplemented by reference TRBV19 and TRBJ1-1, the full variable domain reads DGGITQSPKYLFRKEGQNVTLSCEQNLNHDAMYWYRQDPGQGLRLIYYSQIVNDFQKGDIAEGYSVSREKKESFPLTVTSAQKNPTAFYLCASSIRGAGPEAFFGQGTRLTVV.

The CDR3 protein is CASSPGDRDHTEAFF. DNA for the CDR3: TGTGCCAGCAGCCCGGGGGACAGGGATCACACTGAAGCTTTCTTT. The rearrangement joins TRBV9 to TRBJ1-1, with 9 bases matching TRBD1. After removal of 4 bases from V and 3 bases from J, the junction contained 7 bases not matched to a gene. Germline assignment: CDR1 SGDLS and CDR2 YYNGEE. CDR3 size: 15 residues.

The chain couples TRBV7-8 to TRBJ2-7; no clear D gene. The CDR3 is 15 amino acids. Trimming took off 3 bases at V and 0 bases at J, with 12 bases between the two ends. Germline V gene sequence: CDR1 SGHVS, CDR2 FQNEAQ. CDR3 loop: CASSFPQMSSYEQYF. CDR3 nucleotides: TGTGCCAGCAGCTTCCCCCAGATGAGCTCCTACGAGCAGTACTTC.

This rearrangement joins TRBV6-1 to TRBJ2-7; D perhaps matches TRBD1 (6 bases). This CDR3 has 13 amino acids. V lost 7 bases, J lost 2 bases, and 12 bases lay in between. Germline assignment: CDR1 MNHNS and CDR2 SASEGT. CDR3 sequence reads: CASKSRGTYEQYF. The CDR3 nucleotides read TGTGCCAGCAAATCGAGGGGGACCTACGAGCAGTACTTC.

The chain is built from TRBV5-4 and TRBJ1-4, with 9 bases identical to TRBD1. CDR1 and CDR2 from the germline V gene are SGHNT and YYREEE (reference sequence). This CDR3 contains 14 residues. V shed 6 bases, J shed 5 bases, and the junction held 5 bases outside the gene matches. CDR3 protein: CASKITGGNEKLFF. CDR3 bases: TGTGCCAGCAAAATTACAGGGGGCAATGAAAAACTGTTTTTT.

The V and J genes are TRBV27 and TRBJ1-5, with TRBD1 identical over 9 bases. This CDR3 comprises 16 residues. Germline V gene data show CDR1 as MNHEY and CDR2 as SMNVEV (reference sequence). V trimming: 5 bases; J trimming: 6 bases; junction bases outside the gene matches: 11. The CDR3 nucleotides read TGTGCCAGCAGTGCGAGAACAGGGGGCTCGAGTCAGCCCCAGCATTTT. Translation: CASSARTGGSSQPQHF.

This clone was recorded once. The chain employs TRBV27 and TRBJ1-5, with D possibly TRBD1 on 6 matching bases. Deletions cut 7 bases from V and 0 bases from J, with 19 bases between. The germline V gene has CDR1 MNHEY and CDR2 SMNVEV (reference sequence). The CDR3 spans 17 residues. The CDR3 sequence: CASNKQGTRYSNQPQHF. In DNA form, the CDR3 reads TGTGCCAGCAATAAACAGGGAACACGCTATAGCAATCAGCCCCAGCATTTT.

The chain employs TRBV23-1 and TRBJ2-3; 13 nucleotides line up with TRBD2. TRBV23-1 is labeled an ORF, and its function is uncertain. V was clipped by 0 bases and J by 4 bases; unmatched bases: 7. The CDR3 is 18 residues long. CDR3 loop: CASSQSTSGRAPADTQYF. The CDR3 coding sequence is TGCGCCAGCAGTCAATCCACTAGCGGGAGGGCCCCCGCAGATACGCAGTATTTT.

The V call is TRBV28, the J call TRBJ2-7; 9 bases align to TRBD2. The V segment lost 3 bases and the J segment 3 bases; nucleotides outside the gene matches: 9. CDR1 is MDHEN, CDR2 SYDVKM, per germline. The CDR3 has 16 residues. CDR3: CASSFLKLAGVYEQYF. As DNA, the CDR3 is TGTGCCAGCAGTTTTCTCAAGTTAGCGGGAGTCTACGAGCAGTACTTC.

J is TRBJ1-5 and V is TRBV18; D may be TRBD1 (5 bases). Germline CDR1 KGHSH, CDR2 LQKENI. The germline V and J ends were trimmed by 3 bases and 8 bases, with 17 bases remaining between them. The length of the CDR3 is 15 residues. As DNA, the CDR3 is TGTGCCAGCTCACCTTCGACAGCGGGGGAAAAGCCCCAGCATTTT. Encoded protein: CASSPSTAGEKPQHF.

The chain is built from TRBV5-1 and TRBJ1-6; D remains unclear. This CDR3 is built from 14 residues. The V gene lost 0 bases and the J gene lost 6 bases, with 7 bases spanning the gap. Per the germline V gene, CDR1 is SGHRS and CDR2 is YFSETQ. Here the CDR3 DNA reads TGCGCCAGCAGCTTGGGGAATTCTAATTCACCCCTCCACTTT. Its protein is CASSLGNSNSPLHF.

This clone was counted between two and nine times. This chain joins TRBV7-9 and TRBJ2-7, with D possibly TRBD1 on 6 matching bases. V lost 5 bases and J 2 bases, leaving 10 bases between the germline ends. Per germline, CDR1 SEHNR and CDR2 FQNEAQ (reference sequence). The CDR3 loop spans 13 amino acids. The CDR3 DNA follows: TGTGCCAGCAGCGTGGACAGAGCCTACGAGCAGTACTTC. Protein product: CASSVDRAYEQYF.

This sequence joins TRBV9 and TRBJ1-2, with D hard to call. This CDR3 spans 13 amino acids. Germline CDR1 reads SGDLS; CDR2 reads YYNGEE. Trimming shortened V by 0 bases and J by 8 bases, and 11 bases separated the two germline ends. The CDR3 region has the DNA TGTGCCAGCAGCGTAGCGCAAGCTTGGGGCTACACCTTC. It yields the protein CASSVAQAWGYTF.

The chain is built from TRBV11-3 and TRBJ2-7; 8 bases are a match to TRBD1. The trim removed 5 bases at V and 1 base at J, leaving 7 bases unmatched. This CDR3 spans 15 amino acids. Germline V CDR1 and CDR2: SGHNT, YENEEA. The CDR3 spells CASSPTGTGSYEQYF. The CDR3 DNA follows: TGTGCCAGCAGCCCAACCGGGACAGGATCCTACGAGCAGTACTTC.

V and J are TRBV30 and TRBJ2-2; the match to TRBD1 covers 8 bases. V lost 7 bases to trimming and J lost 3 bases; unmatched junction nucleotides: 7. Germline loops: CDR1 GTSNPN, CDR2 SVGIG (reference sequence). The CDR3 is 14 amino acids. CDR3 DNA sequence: TGTGCCTCCCTCCAGGGGGCATACACCGGGGAGCTGTTTTTT. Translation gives CASLQGAYTGELFF.

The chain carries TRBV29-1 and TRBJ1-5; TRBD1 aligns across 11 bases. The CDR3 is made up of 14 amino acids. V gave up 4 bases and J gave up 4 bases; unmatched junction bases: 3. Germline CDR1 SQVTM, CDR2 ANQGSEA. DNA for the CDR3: TGCAGCGTTGGGGACAGGGGGAATAATCAGCCCCAGCATTTT. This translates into CSVGDRGNNQPQHF.